This TCR beta chain is drawn from a study of CXCR3-negative and CXCR3-positive naive CD8 T cells. UMI labels and 5' RACE were used to prepare the TRB cDNA libraries. TCRdb reprocessed the 5' RACE reads, with one entry per CDR3 protein and no DNA. The sample shows 100,000 to 150,000 distinct CDR3 sequences, and approximately 0.29% sits with its ten largest clones. This CDR3 has 14 residues. Germline V CDR1 and CDR2: SGDLS, YYNGEE. The chain carries TRBV9 and TRBJ1-1. Material for sequencing was naive CXCR3- CD8+ T cells from blood. Specified subset: CD45RO-CCR7+CD27+CD95- naive CD8+ T cells lacking CXCR3 (TNR3-). The TCR was taken from a human donor in good health. Some clones in this sample may be carry-over from other donors' samples. This chain's CDR3 is CASSSGGSNTEAFF.